This T cell receptor beta chain was identified in a study of breast tumors, draining lymph nodes, adjacent tissues. The study's findings and limits: The lymph node origin of tumor T cells was framed as consistent with a hypothesis, not demonstrated. Tumor TCR diversity was below lymph nodes but above nontumor tissue. The data were judged consistent with most tumor T cells coming from lymph node and expanding in tumor. Luminal-like breast cancer showed significantly greater tumor-nontumor repertoire similarity than basal-like breast cancer did.

TCRdb re-derived calls from the multiplex PCR reads in MiXCR, one entry per CDR3 protein. In the table there are 50,000 to 75,000 distinct CDR3 sequences, 57% of which are singletons. CDR1 is SNHLY and CDR2 is FYNNEI in the germline V gene. The CDR3 runs to 17 residues. V lost 6 bases to trimming and J lost 2 bases, with 20 bases between them. To note about this clonotype: Antigen specificity is unknown.

What was sequenced was breast tumor tissue. The chain links TRBV2 to TRBJ1-3, with a weak D call TRBD1 (6 bases). The sequence derives from a female donor with breast cancer. Some clones in this sample may be carry-over from other donors' samples. DNA for the CDR3: TGTGCCAGCAGGGGGGTCGTGGGACAAGGTCCTGGAAACACCATATATTTT. Translation gives CASRGVVGQGPGNTIYF.